This TCR beta chain was obtained from a study of PD-L1 blockade in urothelial cancer. Study-level information: Patients began atezolizumab, 1,200 mg intravenously every 3 weeks, in the mid-2010s. Enrolled patients had been treated previously with 0 to 3 chemotherapy regimens. Whole-study results and caveats: A below-median TCR clonality in blood before treatment predicted better survival.

Method: immunoSEQ multiplex PCR; TCRdb's copy keeps in-frame clones and lacks some. The sample shows over 40,000 clones, roughly four fifths of them seen only once. Patients each gave 1 to 8 samples, pretreatment and on-treatment. This clone showed up just a few times. The antigen is unknown. Looked up from germline, CDR1 is SEHNR and CDR2 is FQNEAQ (reference sequence). The CDR3 covers 18 residues. The V gene end was trimmed by 5 bases and the J gene end by 12 bases; junction bases not matched to a gene: 21. The TCR originated in a man aged 65 to 85 with urothelial cancer. Source: PBMCs, taken around atezolizumab (anti-PD-L1) treatment. This chain connects TRBV7-9 to TRBJ1-4, with TRBD1 identical over 10 bases. DNA for the CDR3: TGTGCCAGCAGCCCCGAATACTACCGGGACAGGGGCCACAGAGAACTGTTTTTT. Its protein is CASSPEYYRDRGHRELFF.